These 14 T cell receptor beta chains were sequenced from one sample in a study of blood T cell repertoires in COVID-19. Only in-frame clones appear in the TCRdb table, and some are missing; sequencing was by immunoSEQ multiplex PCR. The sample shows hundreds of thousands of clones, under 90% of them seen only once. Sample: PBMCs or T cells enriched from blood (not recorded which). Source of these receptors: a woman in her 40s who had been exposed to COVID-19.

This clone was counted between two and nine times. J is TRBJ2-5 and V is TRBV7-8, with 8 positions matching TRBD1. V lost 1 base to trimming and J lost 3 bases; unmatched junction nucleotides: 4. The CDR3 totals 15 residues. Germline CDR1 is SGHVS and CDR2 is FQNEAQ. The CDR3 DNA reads TGTGCCAGCAGCTTAGGCCCACAGGGGGAAGAGACCCAGTACTTC. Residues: CASSLGPQGEETQYF.

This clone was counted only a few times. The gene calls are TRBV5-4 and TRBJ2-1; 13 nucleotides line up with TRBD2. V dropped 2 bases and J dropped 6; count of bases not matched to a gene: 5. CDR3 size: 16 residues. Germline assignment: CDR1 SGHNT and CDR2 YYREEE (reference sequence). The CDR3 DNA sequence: TGTGCCAGCAGCTTTACTAGCGGGGGGGCAAGCAATGAGCAGTTCTTC. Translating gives CASSFTSGGASNEQFF. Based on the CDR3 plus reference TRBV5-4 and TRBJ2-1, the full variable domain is ETGVTQSPTHLIKTRGQQVTLRCSSQSGHNTVSWYQQALGQGPQFIFQYYREEENGRGNFPPRFSGLQFPNYSSELNVNALELDDSALYLCASSFTSGGASNEQFFGPGTRLTVL.

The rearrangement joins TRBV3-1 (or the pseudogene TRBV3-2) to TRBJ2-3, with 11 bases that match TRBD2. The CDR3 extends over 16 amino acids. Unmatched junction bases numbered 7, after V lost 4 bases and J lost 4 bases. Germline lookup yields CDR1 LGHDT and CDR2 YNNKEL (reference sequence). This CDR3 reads CASSPGGLAVSDTQYF. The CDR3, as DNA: TGTGCCAGCAGCCCGGGGGGACTAGCGGTCTCAGATACGCAGTATTTT.

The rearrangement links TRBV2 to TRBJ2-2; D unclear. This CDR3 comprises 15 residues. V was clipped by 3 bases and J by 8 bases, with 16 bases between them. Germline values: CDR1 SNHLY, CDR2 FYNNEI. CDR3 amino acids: CASSDSIGWAGELFF. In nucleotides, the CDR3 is TGTGCCAGCAGTGATTCCATCGGTTGGGCGGGGGAGCTGTTTTTT.

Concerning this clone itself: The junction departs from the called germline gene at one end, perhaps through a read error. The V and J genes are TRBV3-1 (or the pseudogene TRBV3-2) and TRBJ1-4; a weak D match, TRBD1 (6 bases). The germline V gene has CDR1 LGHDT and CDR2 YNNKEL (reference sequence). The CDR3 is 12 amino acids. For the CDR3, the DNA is TGTGCCAGCAGCCTTTCCGGGACAACAGTTTGCTTT. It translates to CASSLSGTTVCF.

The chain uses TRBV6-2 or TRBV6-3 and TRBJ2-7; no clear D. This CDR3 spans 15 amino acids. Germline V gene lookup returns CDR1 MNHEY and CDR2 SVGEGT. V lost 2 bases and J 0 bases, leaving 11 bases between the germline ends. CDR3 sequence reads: CASSYTVASSYEQYF. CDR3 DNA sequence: TGTGCCAGCAGTTACACGGTCGCTAGCTCCTACGAGCAGTACTTC.

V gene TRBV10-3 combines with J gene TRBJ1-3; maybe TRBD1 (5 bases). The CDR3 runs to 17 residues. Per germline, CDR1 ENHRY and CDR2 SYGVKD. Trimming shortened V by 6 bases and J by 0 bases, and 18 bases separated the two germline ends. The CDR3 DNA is TGTGCCATCAGATCCGACTTGAGCGACAGCTCTGGAAACACCATATATTTT. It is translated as CAIRSDLSDSSGNTIYF.

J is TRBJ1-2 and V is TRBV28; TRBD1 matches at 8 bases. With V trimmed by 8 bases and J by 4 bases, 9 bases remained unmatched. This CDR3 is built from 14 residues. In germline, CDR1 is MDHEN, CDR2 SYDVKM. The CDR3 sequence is CASEGTGAVYGYTF. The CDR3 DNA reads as TGTGCCAGCGAAGGGACAGGCGCGGTCTATGGCTACACCTTC.

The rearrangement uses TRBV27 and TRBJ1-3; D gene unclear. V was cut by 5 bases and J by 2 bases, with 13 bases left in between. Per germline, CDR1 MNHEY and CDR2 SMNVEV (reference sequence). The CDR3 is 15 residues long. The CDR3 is CASSLRYGTGNTIYF. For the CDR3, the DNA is TGTGCCAGCAGTCTCCGATACGGGACTGGAAACACCATATATTTT.

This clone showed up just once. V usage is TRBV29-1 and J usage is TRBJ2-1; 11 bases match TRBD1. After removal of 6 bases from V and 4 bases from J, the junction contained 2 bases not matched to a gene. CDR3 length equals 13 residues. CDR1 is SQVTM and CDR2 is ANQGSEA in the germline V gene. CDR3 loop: CSVDRGRYNEQFF. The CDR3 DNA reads TGCAGCGTGGACAGGGGGCGATACAATGAGCAGTTCTTC.

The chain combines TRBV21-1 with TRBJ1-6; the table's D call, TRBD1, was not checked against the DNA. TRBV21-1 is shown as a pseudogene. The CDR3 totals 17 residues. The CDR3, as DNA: TGTGCCAGCAGCACTCCACAGGGGGTGGGCGATAATTCACCCCTCCACTTT. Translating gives CASSTPQGVGDNSPLHF.

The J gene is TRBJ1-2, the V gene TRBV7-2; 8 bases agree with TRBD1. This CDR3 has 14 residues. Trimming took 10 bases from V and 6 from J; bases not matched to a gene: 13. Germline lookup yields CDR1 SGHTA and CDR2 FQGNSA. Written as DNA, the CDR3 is TGTGCCACCAAGAAAACGCAGGGGGCGGATGGCTACACCTTC. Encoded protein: CATKKTQGADGYTF.

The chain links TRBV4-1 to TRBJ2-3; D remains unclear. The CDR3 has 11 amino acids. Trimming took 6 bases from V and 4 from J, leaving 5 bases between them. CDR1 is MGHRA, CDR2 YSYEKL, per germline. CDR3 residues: CASSVSDTQYF. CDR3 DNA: TGCGCCAGCAGTGTCTCAGATACGCAGTATTTT.

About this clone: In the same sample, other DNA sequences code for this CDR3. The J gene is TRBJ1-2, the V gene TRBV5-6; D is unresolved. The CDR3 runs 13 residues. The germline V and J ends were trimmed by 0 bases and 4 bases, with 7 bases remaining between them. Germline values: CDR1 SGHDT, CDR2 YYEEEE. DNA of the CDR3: TGTGCCAGCAGCTTGGGGCGGCCCTATGGCTACACCTTC. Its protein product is CASSLGRPYGYTF. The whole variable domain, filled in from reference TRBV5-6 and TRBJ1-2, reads DAGVTQSPTHLIKTRGQQVTLRCSPKSGHDTVSWYQQALGQGPQFIFQYYEEEERQRGNFPDRFSGHQFPNYSSELNVNALLLGDSALYLCASSLGRPYGYTFGSGTRLTVV.